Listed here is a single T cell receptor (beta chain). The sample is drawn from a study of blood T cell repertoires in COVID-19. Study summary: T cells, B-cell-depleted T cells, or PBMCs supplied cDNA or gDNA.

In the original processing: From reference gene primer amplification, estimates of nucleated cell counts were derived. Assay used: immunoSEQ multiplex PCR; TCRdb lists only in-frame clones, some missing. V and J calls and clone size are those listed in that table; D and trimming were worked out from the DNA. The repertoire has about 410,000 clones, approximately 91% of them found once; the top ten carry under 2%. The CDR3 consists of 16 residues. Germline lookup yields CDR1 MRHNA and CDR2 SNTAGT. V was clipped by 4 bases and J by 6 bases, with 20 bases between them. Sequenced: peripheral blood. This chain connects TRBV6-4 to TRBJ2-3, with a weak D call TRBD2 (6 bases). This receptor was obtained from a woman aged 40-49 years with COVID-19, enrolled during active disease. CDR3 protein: CASSALPPASGDTQYF. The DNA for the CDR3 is TGTGCCAGCAGTGCCCTTCCCCCCGCGAGCGGGGATACGCAGTATTTT.